This T cell receptor (beta chain) was sequenced in a study of tissue T cells after allogeneic stem cell transplantation. V was pared by 2 bases and J by 7 bases, with 8 bases between. Germline values: CDR1 LGHNA, CDR2 YSLEER. The CDR3 runs to 12 residues. Overall study results and limits: Only a limited share of tissue TCRs appeared in blood or spleen. Anatomically similar tissues had similar TCR repertoires within each patient.

Concerning this clone: Its target is unknown.

Generated by immunoSEQ multiplex PCR, the TCRdb table keeps only in-frame clones and is missing some. The data contain 42,000 or so clones, roughly 90% of them singletons. This TCR was sampled from a woman aged 40-69 years who later had graft-versus-host disease after an allogeneic stem cell transplant. This chain connects TRBV4-3 to TRBJ1-1; D uncertain. Sample: blood, taken before transplantation. The CDR3 is CASSQFGGEAFF. CDR3 coding DNA: TGCGCCAGCAGCCAATTTGGAGGTGAAGCTTTCTTT.